The 7 T cell receptor beta chains below come from one sample, sequenced in a study of blood T cells in healthy people across ages. Combining a sample-barcoded 5' primer with a J-beta primer mix, a second PCR ran for about 7 to 11 cycles. TCRdb re-called the 5' RACE reads through MiXCR, storing one row per CDR3 protein. The table shows 700,000 to 900,000 distinct CDR3 sequences, with more than 25% occurring only once. This same sample was also taken into another study, of T cells of mothers and their children.

Sequenced material: blood. The receptors shown here come from a boy aged 5-17 years in good health.

J is TRBJ2-3 and V is TRBV24-1, with 7 nucleotides matching TRBD2. Germline CDR1 reads KGHDR; CDR2 reads SFDVKD. J gave up 6 bases and V 2 bases, and 1 base lay outside the gene matches. The CDR3 has 13 residues. CDR3 coding DNA: TGTGCCACCAGTGATTGGCGGGAGGATACGCAGTATTTT. It yields the protein CATSDWREDTQYF.

The genes are TRBV5-8 and TRBJ1-1; no reliable D call. Per germline, CDR1 SGHTS and CDR2 YDEGEE. The CDR3 contains 14 residues. Trimming removed 4 bases at V and 5 bases at J, with 15 bases between. DNA of the CDR3: TGTGCCAGCAGCCACCGACGGGGAACAACTGAAGCTTTCTTT. Residues: CASSHRRGTTEAFF.

The V and J genes are TRBV3-1 and TRBJ2-5; the D gene is possibly TRBD1 (6 bases). The end of the DNA fits TRBJ2-7 better, so the J call may be wrong. Looked up from germline, CDR1 is LGHDT and CDR2 is YNNKEL (reference sequence). The CDR3 consists of 13 residues. CDR3 sequence (DNA): TGTGCCAGCAGCCGACAGGTCTTGAACGAGCAGTACTTC. It codes for CASSRQVLNEQYF.

This clonotype was seen ten or more times. V and J are TRBV18 and TRBJ1-4, with 10 bases that match TRBD1. The CDR3 spans 16 residues. The junction had 5 bases not matched to a gene; V was cut back by 0 bases and J by 7 bases. Germline CDR1 is KGHSH and CDR2 is LQKENI. CDR3 in amino acids: CASSPPQDRGSEKLFF. The CDR3 DNA is TGTGCCAGCTCACCACCCCAGGACAGGGGGAGTGAAAAACTGTTTTTT.

This chain connects TRBV11-1 to TRBJ2-1; 13 bases line up with TRBD2. The CDR3 has 22 amino acids. Germline-derived CDR1 and CDR2 are SGHAT and FQDESV (reference sequence). J gave up 2 bases and V 0 bases, and 16 bases lay outside the gene matches. This CDR3 is CASSLALGTSGARGEPYNEQFF. CDR3 nucleotides: TGTGCCAGCAGCTTAGCTCTCGGGACTAGCGGGGCGAGAGGGGAACCCTACAATGAGCAGTTCTTC.

This clonotype appeared a few times. This rearrangement joins TRBV2 to TRBJ1-5, with D maybe TRBD1 (6 bases). Germline V gene sequence: CDR1 SNHLY, CDR2 FYNNEI. The V and J ends lost 4 bases and 2 bases respectively, with 15 bases between them. This CDR3 has 16 residues. The CDR3, as DNA: TGTGCCAGCAGTGCCAGCAGGGGCTACGGCAATCAGCCCCAGCATTTT. Translated, it gives CASSASRGYGNQPQHF.

This clonotype has just a few counts. V and J are TRBV9 and TRBJ2-5; TRBD2 is a possible D gene (6 bases). This CDR3 has 17 amino acids. Germline-derived CDR1 and CDR2 are SGDLS and YYNGEE. The ends were cut back, 0 bases at V and 2 bases at J, with 17 bases in the middle. The CDR3 spells CASSVEGSGGVQETQYF. The CDR3 DNA is TGTGCCAGCAGCGTAGAGGGGTCAGGCGGGGTACAAGAGACCCAGTACTTC.